This T cell receptor beta chain came from a study of blood T cell repertoires in COVID-19. At the level of the study: Specimens from acute and convalescent COVID-19 originated in the United States, Italy and Spain. PBMCs, B-cell-depleted T cells, or T cells were the source of the cDNA or gDNA that made up the material.

Study processing details: Reference gene primer amplification gave nucleated cell count estimates. Sequencing was performed with immunoSEQ multiplex PCR; in TCRdb, only in-frame clones are kept and a portion is missing. The V and J calls and clone size are taken from that table; D and trimming were inferred from the DNA. Seen here are more than 200,000 clones, more than 75% observed once, and the top ten hold 3.5% to 5%. The junction had 8 bases not matched to a gene; V was cut back by 7 bases and J by 5 bases. The CDR3 runs 15 residues. CDR1 and CDR2 from the germline V gene are LNHDA and SQIVND (reference sequence). This clone was counted a single time.

The chain has TRBV19 and TRBJ2-2, with 9 nucleotides matching TRBD1. The receptor comes from a man aged 45-65 years with acute or convalescent COVID-19. The sequenced sample was peripheral blood. CDR3 nucleotide sequence: TGTGCCAGTATTCAGACAGGGGGGCCGACCGGGGAGCTGTTTTTT. Protein sequence: CASIQTGGPTGELFF.